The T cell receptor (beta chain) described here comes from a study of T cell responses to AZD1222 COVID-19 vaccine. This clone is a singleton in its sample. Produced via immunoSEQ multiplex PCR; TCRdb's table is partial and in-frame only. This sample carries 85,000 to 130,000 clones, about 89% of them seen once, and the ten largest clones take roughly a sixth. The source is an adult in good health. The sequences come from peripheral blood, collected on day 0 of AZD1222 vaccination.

The CDR3 spells CASSELTGGRAYEQFF. The CDR3 DNA is TGTGCCAGCAGTGAACTAACAGGGGGCCGTGCGTATGAGCAGTTCTTC. The V gene is TRBV27, the J gene TRBJ2-1; 9 nucleotides align to TRBD1. Germline loops: CDR1 MNHEY, CDR2 SMNVEV (reference sequence). The V segment lost 5 bases and the J segment 8 bases; nucleotides outside the gene matches: 13. This CDR3 has 16 residues.